The rows below give T cell receptor beta chains drawn from one sample of a study of shared clonotypes between healthy human individuals. Generated by immunoSEQ multiplex PCR, the TCRdb table keeps only in-frame clones and is missing some. The repertoire has under 600,000 clones, around 96% of them found once; the top ten carry under 0.065%. Sequencing was done on a sample of naive CD4+ T cells sorted from blood. Every receptor here comes from a woman younger than 45 in good health. Both conserved end residues are part of each CDR3. D genes are given only for firm matches. For some rows the clone size is stated as once, few or many, or as a class when expanded; others skip it.

>-|TRBD2|TRBJ2-2|TRBV2
CASSGDRRLAGRPGELFF
TGTGCCAGCAGTGGGGATAGACGGCTAGCGGGACGACCCGGGGAGCTGTTTTTT
>once|-|TRBJ1-1|TRBV29-1
CSAFPIGNTEAFF
TGCAGCGCCTTTCCGATTGGGAACACTGAAGCTTTCTTT
>once|-|TRBJ2-7|TRBV5-1
CASSLEVGLNLEQYF
TGCGCCAGCAGCTTGGAAGTGGGCTTAAACCTCGAGCAGTACTTC
>-|TRBD2|TRBJ2-1|TRBV5-1
CATSLADSYNEQFF
TGCGCCACATCCCTAGCGGACTCCTACAATGAGCAGTTCTTC
>-|TRBD1|TRBJ1-1|TRBV7-2
CASSRQGGGTEAFF
TGTGCCAGCAGCCGACAGGGCGGAGGGACTGAAGCTTTCTTT
>-|-|TRBJ1-3|TRBV6-1
CASSQTGRGNTIYF
TGTGCCAGCAGCCAGACAGGCAGGGGAAACACCATATATTTT
>-|-|TRBJ1-5|TRBV7-8
CASSTRAGSRLRNQPQHF
TGTGCCAGCAGCACCCGGGCAGGGTCTAGGCTTCGCAATCAGCCCCAGCATTTT
>-|-|TRBJ1-1|TRBV29-1
CSVVGGPNTEAFF
TGCAGCGTCGTCGGGGGCCCGAACACTGAAGCTTTCTTT
>-|-|TRBJ2-2|TRBV6-4
CASSPNVGGELFF
TGTGCCAGCAGCCCCAACGTGGGGGGGGAGCTGTTTTTT
>-|-|TRBJ2-3|TRBV27
CASRVMGGARDTQYF
TGTGCCAGCAGGGTCATGGGGGGGGCAAGAGATACGCAGTATTTT
>-|TRBD2|TRBJ2-1|TRBV5-1
CASSRTSGSSNNEQFF
TGCGCCAGCAGTAGGACTAGCGGGAGCTCTAACAATGAGCAGTTCTTC
>-|TRBD2|TRBJ2-7|TRBV4-1
CASSQETLAAYEQYF
TGCGCCAGCAGCCAAGAAACACTAGCGGCGTACGAGCAGTACTTC
>-|TRBD2|TRBJ2-5|TRBV18
CASSPQSGRNQETQYF
TGTGCCAGCTCACCACAAAGCGGGAGAAACCAAGAGACCCAGTACTTC
>-|-|TRBJ2-7|TRBV29-1
CSVASGAREQYF
TGCAGCGTTGCGTCGGGGGCTCGCGAGCAGTACTTC
>-|-|TRBJ1-6|TRBV4-1
CASSQYDRNDNSPLHF
TGCGCCAGCAGCCAATATGACAGAAATGATAATTCACCCCTCCACTTT
>-|TRBD2|TRBJ2-7|TRBV5-6
CASRLGLAETYEQYF
TGTGCCAGCAGATTGGGACTAGCGGAAACCTACGAGCAGTACTTC
>once|TRBD2|TRBJ2-7|TRBV19
CASSPRTSSYEQYF
TGTGCCAGTAGTCCTAGGACTAGCTCCTACGAGCAGTACTTC
>-|-|TRBJ1-5|TRBV19
CASSPGVRQPQHF
TGTGCCAGTAGTCCAGGGGTGCGACAGCCCCAGCATTTT
>once|-|TRBJ2-7|TRBV4-2
CASSRDFSYEQYF
TGTGCCAGCAGCCGGGACTTTTCCTACGAGCAGTACTTC
>-|TRBD2|TRBJ2-2|TRBV4-1
CASSGREGGGELFF
TGCGCCAGCAGCGGGAGGGAGGGCGGCGGGGAGCTGTTTTTT
>-|-|TRBJ1-4|TRBV28
CASSLFRLEHNEKLFF
TGTGCCAGCAGTTTATTCCGCCTGGAGCACAATGAAAAACTGTTTTTT
>-|TRBD2|TRBJ2-7|TRBV2
CASSDSLAGGGEQYF
TGTGCCAGCAGTGATAGTCTAGCGGGAGGGGGCGAGCAGTACTTC
>-|TRBD1|TRBJ1-2|TRBV4-2
CASSGVDRGGYTF
TGTGCCAGCAGCGGAGTGGACAGGGGTGGCTACACCTTC
>-|-|TRBJ2-3|TRBV4-1
CASSQPGTRDTQYF
TGCGCCAGCAGCCAACCCGGGACAAGGGATACGCAGTATTTT
>few|TRBD1|TRBJ1-5|TRBV28
CASTDGQGANQPQHF
TGTGCCAGCACCGACGGACAGGGCGCTAATCAGCCCCAGCATTTT
>-|-|TRBJ2-5|TRBV27
CASSFQGYQETQYF
TGTGCCAGCAGTTTTCAGGGGTACCAAGAGACCCAGTACTTC
>-|-|TRBJ1-2|TRBV5-4
CASSLRTGYGYTF
TGTGCCAGCAGCTTAAGGACGGGCTATGGCTACACCTTC
>-|TRBD2|TRBJ2-3|TRBV28
CASSPSGRSTDTQYF
TGTGCCAGCAGTCCTAGCGGGAGGAGCACAGATACGCAGTATTTT